Listed below are T cell receptor beta chains from one sample, sequenced in a study of T-cell memory formation after mild COVID-19. A single record per CDR3 protein comes from TCRdb applying MiXCR to the 5' RACE reads. Of around 510,000 distinct CDR3 sequences in the sample, about 20% were seen once. The sample consisted of PBMCs or a T cell subset sorted from them (not recorded which). The receptors originated from an adult woman who had mild COVID-19 (a few samples of this study predate the infection). Cell type and time point are not known. Each CDR3 is given with its conserved first and last residue. A D gene is named only where the DNA matches it firmly. Expanded clones are given a class, and other clones once, few, many or no size at all.

V gene	J gene	D gene	clone size	CDR3 protein
TRBV14	TRBJ2-7	.	.	CASSQVGMTVTYEQYF
TRBV30	TRBJ2-1	TRBD2	.	CAWSEGLAGLNEQFF
TRBV6-5	TRBJ2-7	.	.	CASTQTRRQGYEQYF
TRBV18	TRBJ1-2	TRBD1	few	CASSPPGTGVGYTF
TRBV5-1	TRBJ2-2	.	few	CASSFGAGWPGELFF
TRBV12-3/TRBV12-4	TRBJ1-5	.	few	CASSKEPVTPGESPQHF
TRBV18	TRBJ1-1	.	few	CASSPPFNEAFF
TRBV29-1	TRBJ2-7	TRBD1	few	CSVPGQGYHEQYF
TRBV11-3	TRBJ1-1	.	few	CASSPRRGGSTEAFF
TRBV7-8	TRBJ1-2	.	.	CASSTLTGGYTF
TRBV7-9	TRBJ1-2	.	.	CASVSAGQSRDGYTF
TRBV7-2	TRBJ1-5	TRBD1	.	CASSLAGGGQGYQPQHF
TRBV7-9	TRBJ2-7	.	.	CASSLRDLSYEQYF
TRBV20-1	TRBJ1-2	TRBD1	.	CSARVQDRGYGYTF
TRBV3-1	TRBJ2-4	TRBD2	many	CASSLQGGGAKNIQYF
TRBV3-1	TRBJ2-1	TRBD2	many	CASSQAGTSGRYEQFF
TRBV24-1	TRBJ2-1	.	few	CATRDRDEQFF
TRBV20-1	TRBJ2-7	.	few	CSARGGDSYEQYF
TRBV19	TRBJ1-1	.	few	CASSIEGREAFF
TRBV9	TRBJ2-1	TRBD2	.	CASSVFSGSHNEQFF
TRBV7-9	TRBJ2-5	.	.	CASTVLGGLQETQYF
TRBV12-5	TRBJ1-2	.	.	CASASPRLDYGYTF
TRBV6-4	TRBJ2-7	TRBD2	few	CASSDPEKRLAGVQEQYF
TRBV2	TRBJ1-1	TRBD1	.	CASSDHGTGNTEAFF
TRBV7-2	TRBJ2-1	.	.	CASSLYLSGNEQFF
TRBV27	TRBJ2-7	TRBD2	few	CASSLLTASGRGEQYF
TRBV7-6	TRBJ1-2	TRBD1	few	CASSLDTGDLNYGYTF
TRBV7-2	TRBJ2-2	TRBD2	.	CASSPGLNGELFF
TRBV5-1	TRBJ2-1	.	few	CASRFGESYNEQFF
TRBV7-2	TRBJ2-1	.	.	CASSLVSGHQGF
TRBV7-2	TRBJ2-3	.	.	CASSSQGSGEPDTQYF